The TCR beta chain described here comes from a study of T-cell memory formation after mild COVID-19. Overall study context: Among the donors, TCR clusters were largely specific to each donor. General study findings and limits: Cross-reactive memory seemingly joined, as some responding clones were found in pre-infection memory. CD8+ contracting clones occupied EMRA, while CD4+ ones occupied mainly CM and EM.

Germline CDR1 reads ENHRY; CDR2 reads SYGVKD. CDR3 length equals 14 residues. Trimming removed 5 bases from V and 0 bases from J, with 9 bases in between. Note on this clonotype: The target antigen is unknown.

The 5'RACE method, run with constant-segment primers, produced TCR alpha and TCR beta cDNA libraries (carrying sample barcodes and UMIs). TCRdb fed the 5' RACE reads into MiXCR, producing one record per CDR3 protein. The table shows around 530,000 distinct CDR3 sequences, with about 20% occurring only once. This TCR was recovered from an adult woman who had mild COVID-19 (a few samples of this study predate the infection). Cell type and time point are not known. The sequencing sample was made of PBMCs or a T cell subset sorted from them (not recorded which). This rearrangement joins TRBV10-3 to TRBJ2-3, with D perhaps matching TRBD2 (6 bases). The CDR3 protein is CAISPAGSTDTQYF. As DNA, the CDR3 is TGTGCCATCAGTCCCGCGGGGAGCACAGATACGCAGTATTTT.